What follows is one TCR beta chain and its context. Its antigen is as yet unknown. At one end, the junction sequence differs from germline, possibly due to a read error. TCRdb re-called the RACE reads through MiXCR, storing one row per CDR3 protein. The sample has 100,000 to 150,000 distinct CDR3 sequences; roughly an eighth are singletons. CDR3 length: 15 amino acids. Germline CDR1 reads LGHDT; CDR2 reads YNNKEL (reference sequence). This record comes from a study of human T cells and chemical hapten exposure. Time point indicated: patch test 1, 2 weeks after DPC sensitization. Treatment: therapeutic diphenylcyclopropenone sensitization with weekly scalp DPC. General study findings and limits: There were significantly more large CDR3 similarity clusters among expanded TCRs than among controls.

The receptor's source is a man aged 18 to 35 with alopecia areata. Some clones in this sample may be carry-over from other donors' samples. The input for sequencing was whole blood, taken in connection with sensitization to the hapten diphenylcyclopropenone (DPC). J is TRBJ1-1 and V is TRBV3-1, with 8 bases aligning to TRBD1. CDR3 residues: CGSSQFGTGVSVAFF. CDR3 in DNA: TGTGGCAGCAGCCAATTCGGGACAGGTGTTTCGGTAGCTTTCTTT.